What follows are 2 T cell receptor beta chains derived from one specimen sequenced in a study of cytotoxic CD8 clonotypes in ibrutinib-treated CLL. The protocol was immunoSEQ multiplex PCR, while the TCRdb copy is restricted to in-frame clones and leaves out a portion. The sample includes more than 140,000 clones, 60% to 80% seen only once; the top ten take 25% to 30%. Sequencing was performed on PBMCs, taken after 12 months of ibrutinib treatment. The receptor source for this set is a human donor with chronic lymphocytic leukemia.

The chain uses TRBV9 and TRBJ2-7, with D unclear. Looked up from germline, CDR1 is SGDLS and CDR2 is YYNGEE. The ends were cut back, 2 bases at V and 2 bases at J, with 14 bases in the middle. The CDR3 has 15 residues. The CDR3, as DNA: TGTGCCAGCAGCGTCTCAAGGGAAAGCACCTACGAGCAGTACTTC. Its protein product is CASSVSRESTYEQYF. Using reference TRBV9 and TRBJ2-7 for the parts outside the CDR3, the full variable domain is DSGVTQTPKHLITATGQRVTLRCSPRSGDLSVYWYQQSLDQGLQFLIQYYNGEERAKGNILERFSAQQFPDLHSELNLSSLELGDSALYFCASSVSRESTYEQYFGPGTRLTVT.

CDR3 region: CACSTSGGAYEQYF. The DNA of the CDR3 is TGTGCCTGCTCAACAAGCGGGGGGGCCTACGAGCAGTACTTC. This sequence joins TRBV30 and TRBJ2-7, with 10 bases lining up with TRBD2. Germline CDR1 GTSNPN, CDR2 SVGIG (reference sequence). Trimming removed 6 bases from V and 2 bases from J; junction bases left unmatched: 7. This CDR3 comprises 14 residues.